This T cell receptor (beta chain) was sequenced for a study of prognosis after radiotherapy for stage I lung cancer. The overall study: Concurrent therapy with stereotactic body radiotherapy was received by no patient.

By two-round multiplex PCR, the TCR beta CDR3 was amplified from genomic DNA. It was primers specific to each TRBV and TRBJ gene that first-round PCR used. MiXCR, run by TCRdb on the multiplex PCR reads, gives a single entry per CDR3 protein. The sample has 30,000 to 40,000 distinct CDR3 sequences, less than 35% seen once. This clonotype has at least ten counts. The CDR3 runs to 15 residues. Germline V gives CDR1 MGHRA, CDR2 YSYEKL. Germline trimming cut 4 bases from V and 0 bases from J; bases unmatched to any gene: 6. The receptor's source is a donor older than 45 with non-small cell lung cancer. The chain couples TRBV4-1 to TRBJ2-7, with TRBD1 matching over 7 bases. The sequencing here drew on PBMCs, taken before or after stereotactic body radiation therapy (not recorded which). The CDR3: CASSPTGADSYEQYF. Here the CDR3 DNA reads TGCGCCAGCAGCCCTACAGGGGCTGACTCCTACGAGCAGTACTTC.